These T cell receptor beta chains were read from a single sample in a study of T cells after yellow fever vaccination. One entry per CDR3 protein results from TCRdb running MiXCR on the 5' RACE reads. The data contain roughly 96,000 distinct CDR3 sequences, 8.9% of them singletons. Sequencing was performed on CD8+ T cells not binding an NS4B(214-222) dextramer, sorted from PBMCs, taken approximately 15 days after the first yellow fever vaccination. These receptors all come from a man between 18 and 35 years old who received the YFV17D yellow fever vaccine. Both conserved end residues are trimmed from each CDR3. Some rows have no size entry. The others give once, few or many, or a class for an expanded clone.

clone size: many
J gene: TRBJ2-1
V gene: TRBV11-3
CDR3 protein: ASSSMPGQANNEQF

clone size: .
J gene: TRBJ2-1
V gene: TRBV6-2/TRBV6-3
CDR3 protein: ASTFQGLLNEQF

clone size: .
J gene: TRBJ2-7
V gene: TRBV12-3/TRBV12-4
CDR3 protein: ASRYRGSYEQY

clone size: .
J gene: TRBJ1-3
V gene: TRBV5-6
CDR3 protein: ASSSQFYSGNTIY

clone size: few
J gene: TRBJ2-5
V gene: TRBV20-1
CDR3 protein: SARDRLQETQY

clone size: few
J gene: TRBJ2-2
V gene: TRBV10-3
CDR3 protein: AISEPGSGELF

clone size: .
J gene: TRBJ2-7
V gene: TRBV12-3/TRBV12-4
CDR3 protein: ASSLGRAKEQY

clone size: few
J gene: TRBJ1-4
V gene: TRBV7-9
CDR3 protein: ASSMVPEAPEKLF

clone size: .
J gene: TRBJ1-3
V gene: TRBV29-1
CDR3 protein: SVAVSTLSGNTIY

clone size: few
J gene: TRBJ2-5
V gene: TRBV6-1
CDR3 protein: ASSDAGLAIQTQY

clone size: many
J gene: TRBJ2-1
V gene: TRBV12-3/TRBV12-4
CDR3 protein: ASIDSNYNEQF